One sample yielded the 31 T cell receptor beta chains listed below, sequenced in a study of blood T cell repertoires in COVID-19. Profiled with immunoSEQ multiplex PCR; TCRdb holds only in-frame clones, not every one. The table lists 80,000 or so clones, roughly 90% of them singletons, with 15% to 20% in the top ten. The sequenced sample was peripheral blood. All receptors derive from a human donor in a cohort sampled during active COVID-19.

This clone has more than one count but fewer than ten. The gene calls are TRBV24-1 and TRBJ2-1, with D unclear. This CDR3 is 13 amino acids long. The V gene's germline CDR1 is KGHDR and CDR2 SFDVKD. V lost 4 bases and J 11 bases, leaving 14 bases between the germline ends. Here the CDR3 reads CATSELTTGQQFF. The CDR3 DNA is TGTGCCACCAGTGAGCTGACAACTGGTCAGCAGTTCTTC.

The V and J genes are TRBV10-2 and TRBJ1-3, with a weak D call TRBD1 (6 bases). This CDR3 is built from 14 residues. The V gene lost 6 bases and the J gene lost 0 bases, with 9 bases spanning the gap. The germline V gene encodes CDR1 WSHSY and CDR2 SAAADI. The CDR3 here is CASRDRNSGNTIYF. CDR3 sequence (DNA): TGCGCCAGCAGGGACAGAAACTCTGGAAACACCATATATTTT.

This clone was seen only a few times. In DNA form, the CDR3 reads TGTGCCAGCAGTAGCCTCCCGAGCTCCTACAATGAGCAGTTCTTC. Translation: CASSSLPSSYNEQFF. J is TRBJ2-1 and V is TRBV27; D uncertain. Between the trimmed V and J ends, which lost 5 bases and 0 bases, there was a span of 11 bases. Germline CDR1 MNHEY, CDR2 SMNVEV (reference sequence). The CDR3 extends over 15 amino acids.

The J gene is TRBJ2-3, the V gene TRBV9; a possible D gene is TRBD2 (6 bases). This CDR3 contains 16 residues. V dropped 2 bases and J dropped 2 bases, with 15 bases sitting between them. The germline V gene encodes CDR1 SGDLS and CDR2 YYNGEE. This CDR3 reads CASSVRDVGFTDTQYF. CDR3 DNA: TGTGCCAGCAGCGTGCGGGATGTGGGGTTCACAGATACGCAGTATTTT.

J is TRBJ2-1 and V is TRBV10-3; 9 positions agree with TRBD2. The CDR3 is 15 amino acids. CDR1 and CDR2 from the germline V gene are ENHRY and SYGVKD. V dropped 3 bases and J dropped 8; count of bases not matched to a gene: 8. CDR3 in DNA: TGTGCCATCAGTGAAAAGCGGGGGGACGAATATGAGCAGTTCTTC. As protein: CAISEKRGDEYEQFF.

This chain connects TRBV5-1 to TRBJ2-1; TRBD1 agrees at 8 bases. Germline CDR1 reads SGHRS; CDR2 reads YFSETQ. This CDR3 is built from 20 residues. Germline trimming cut 0 bases from V and 0 bases from J; bases unmatched to any gene: 14. DNA for the CDR3: TGCGCCAGCAGCTTGGCCCGGCAGGGGGCTATCCCGCTCTCCTACAATGAGCAGTTCTTC. This gives the protein CASSLARQGAIPLSYNEQFF.

The chain recombines TRBV10-3 with TRBJ2-3; 12 bases match TRBD2. This CDR3 contains 18 residues. Germline lookup yields CDR1 ENHRY and CDR2 SYGVKD. V lost 4 bases and J lost 0; bases outside the gene matches: 8. CDR3 DNA sequence: TGTGCCATCAGTGGGACTAGCGGGGACGTCTCTAGCACAGATACGCAGTATTTT. Its protein product is CAISGTSGDVSSTDTQYF.

The chain couples TRBV29-1 to TRBJ1-1; TRBD1 matches 10 bases. The CDR3 totals 14 residues. The J segment lost 6 bases and the V segment lost 1 base, leaving 5 bases of the junction unmatched. CDR1 SQVTM and CDR2 ANQGSEA come from the germline V gene. The CDR3 DNA sequence: TGCAGCGTTGAAGTTGGGGACAGGGGTCCTGAAGCTTTCTTT. Translation gives CSVEVGDRGPEAFF.

The J gene is TRBJ1-2, the V gene TRBV3-1 (or the pseudogene TRBV3-2); 9 positions agree with TRBD1. Trimming removed 6 bases from V and 2 bases from J; junction bases left unmatched: 4. The length of the CDR3 is 14 residues. CDR1 LGHDT and CDR2 YNNKEL come from the germline V gene (reference sequence). The CDR3 here is CASRPTGGNYGYTF. The CDR3 DNA reads as TGTGCCAGCAGACCAACAGGGGGCAACTATGGCTACACCTTC.

The chain uses TRBV2 and TRBJ2-2, with D possibly being TRBD1 (5 bases). With 6 bases removed from V and 0 bases from J, the gap between germline ends came to 14 bases. Germline V gene data show CDR1 as SNHLY and CDR2 as FYNNEI. This CDR3 spans 16 amino acids. CDR3 nucleotides: TGTGCCAGCAGCGTTGACAGTTTGCCGAACACCGGGGAGCTGTTTTTT. This gives the protein CASSVDSLPNTGELFF.

On this clone: Its ends do not fully match the called genes, so a read error is possible. This chain joins TRBV11-3 and TRBJ2-1, with TRBD2 matching over 14 bases. The CDR3 has 14 residues. Germline V lookup: CDR1 SGHNT, CDR2 YENEEA. The CDR3, as DNA: TGTGCCAGCAGCATGGGACTAGCGGGGGCTACCTCGGTCTTC. Translation: CASSMGLAGATSVF.

The J gene is TRBJ2-5, the V gene TRBV19; D is unclear. CDR3 length equals 13 residues. With 3 bases removed from V and 2 bases from J, the gap between germline ends came to 7 bases. The germline CDR1 and CDR2 sequences are LNHDA and SQIVND (reference sequence). CDR3 nucleotides: TGTGCCAGTAGTATGAACAGTCAAGAGACCCAGTACTTC. Translated, it gives CASSMNSQETQYF.

The chain's CDR3 is CASSYRQGALPYNEQFF. The CDR3, as DNA: TGCGCCAGCAGTTATCGACAGGGGGCCCTTCCTTACAATGAGCAGTTCTTC. The genes are TRBV4-3 and TRBJ2-1; 10 bases are shared with TRBD1. V gave up 6 bases and J gave up 4 bases; unmatched junction bases: 12. CDR3 size: 17 residues. Germline values: CDR1 LGHNA, CDR2 YSLEER.

In its sample, this clone was seen once. This sequence joins TRBV6-5 and TRBJ2-7, with TRBD1 identical over 7 bases. The trim removed 6 bases at V and 3 bases at J, leaving 8 bases unmatched. CDR3 size: 14 residues. CDR1 and CDR2 from the germline V gene are MNHEY and SVGAGI. The CDR3 loop is CASRRQGRDYEQYF. CDR3 nucleotides: TGTGCCAGCAGGAGACAGGGACGGGACTACGAGCAGTACTTC.

V is TRBV7-2 and J is TRBJ1-1; D gene uncertain. In germline, CDR1 is SGHTA, CDR2 FQGNSA. V lost 1 base to trimming and J lost 3 bases, with 18 bases between them. The CDR3 runs to 17 residues. CDR3 nucleotides: TGTGCCAGCAGCTTAGGGACTGGGGATTTATGGGACACTGAAGCTTTCTTT. Its protein is CASSLGTGDLWDTEAFF.

This clone turned up a few times. The rearrangement joins TRBV11-3 to TRBJ1-4; D gene unclear. Between the trimmed V and J ends, which lost 5 bases and 4 bases, there was a span of 20 bases. The germline V gene has CDR1 SGHNT and CDR2 YENEEA. The CDR3 totals 17 residues. CDR3 protein: CASSPSGIRDYNEKLFF. CDR3 in DNA: TGTGCCAGCAGCCCTTCGGGGATCAGAGACTATAATGAAAAACTGTTTTTT.

The chain has TRBV5-8 and TRBJ2-6; 8 bases align to TRBD1. The V segment lost 4 bases and the J segment 2 bases; nucleotides outside the gene matches: 11. Germline CDR1 SGHTS, CDR2 YDEGEE. The CDR3 has 18 amino acids. The CDR3 loop reads CASSGGQGTFTGANVLTF. The CDR3 DNA is TGTGCCAGCAGCGGCGGACAGGGCACTTTTACTGGGGCCAACGTCCTGACTTTC.

CDR3 residues: CASSRKTGQARSYEQYF. CDR3 DNA: TGCGCCAGCAGCCGAAAGACTGGACAGGCGCGCTCCTACGAGCAGTACTTC. V gene TRBV4-1 combines with J gene TRBJ2-7, with 7 bases matching TRBD1. The V gene's germline CDR1 is MGHRA and CDR2 YSYEKL. Trimming at V came to 4 bases and at J to 0 bases, leaving 12 bases not matched to a gene. CDR3 size: 17 residues.

This chain links TRBV28 with TRBJ2-7; 9 bases are a match to TRBD1. With V trimmed by 2 bases and J by 6 bases, 5 bases remained unmatched. CDR3 size: 14 residues. Germline assignment: CDR1 MDHEN and CDR2 SYDVKM. This CDR3 is CASSLRDRESEQYF. For the CDR3, the DNA is TGTGCCAGCAGTTTACGGGACAGGGAAAGCGAGCAGTACTTC.

The rearrangement uses TRBV5-1 and TRBJ2-2, with 10 bases fitting TRBD2. CDR3 length: 17 residues. The J segment lost 2 bases and the V segment lost 4 bases, leaving 8 bases of the junction unmatched. Germline lookup yields CDR1 SGHRS and CDR2 YFSETQ. The CDR3 region is CASSAKGLAENTGELFF. The CDR3 DNA follows: TGCGCCAGCAGCGCCAAAGGACTAGCGGAAAACACCGGGGAGCTGTTTTTT.

This clone was observed a single time. The V and J genes are TRBV30 and TRBJ1-5, with D tentatively TRBD1 (5 bases). There are 14 residues in the CDR3. Germline V lookup: CDR1 GTSNPN, CDR2 SVGIG (reference sequence). The V and J ends lost 0 bases and 4 bases respectively, with 10 bases between them. CDR3 bases: TGTGCCTGGAGTGTCGGACAATTAAATCAGCCCCAGCATTTT. Protein product: CAWSVGQLNQPQHF.

In its sample, this clone was seen once. The chain recombines TRBV7-6 with TRBJ1-5, with D possibly TRBD1 on 6 matching bases. Deletions cut 5 bases from V and 2 bases from J, with 7 bases between. The germline V gene encodes CDR1 SGHVS and CDR2 FNYEAQ. This CDR3 spans 13 amino acids. The CDR3 coding sequence is TGTGCCAGCAGCCGACAGGGCAATCAGCCCCAGCATTTT. Translation: CASSRQGNQPQHF.

The chain joins TRBV19 to TRBJ1-6; TRBD1 agrees at 9 bases. CDR3 length: 14 residues. The germline CDR1 and CDR2 sequences are LNHDA and SQIVND (reference sequence). V lost 5 bases, J lost 8 bases, and 4 bases stayed unmatched. CDR3 nucleotides: TGTGCCAGTAGTCGCACAGGGGGCGATTCACCCCTCCACTTT. Translating it yields CASSRTGGDSPLHF. The whole variable domain, remainder taken from reference TRBV19 and TRBJ1-6, is DGGITQSPKYLFRKEGQNVTLSCEQNLNHDAMYWYRQDPGQGLRLIYYSQIVNDFQKGDIAEGYSVSREKKESFPLTVTSAQKNPTAFYLCASSRTGGDSPLHFGNGTRLTVT.

Note on this clone: A junction boundary mismatches the germline segment, possibly from a read error. The genes are TRBV2 and TRBJ2-6; D remains ambiguous. CDR1 and CDR2 from the germline V gene are SNHLY and FYNNEI. The CDR3 runs 13 residues. The CDR3 nucleotides are TGTGCCAGCAGCGACTTGACGGCCGACGAGAGCAATTTC. Protein product: CASSDLTADESNF.

This chain joins TRBV9 and TRBJ2-3; a weak D match, TRBD2 (5 bases). The CDR3 has 16 residues. Trimming took 3 bases from V and 1 from J, leaving 15 bases between them. Germline assignment: CDR1 SGDLS and CDR2 YYNGEE. Here the CDR3 DNA reads TGTGCCAGCAGCGGGGGTTCGGGAATCGGCACAGATACGCAGTATTTT. It is translated as CASSGGSGIGTDTQYF.

This chain uses TRBV19 with TRBJ2-4, with D possibly TRBD1 on 6 matching bases. The V end was cut by 5 bases, the J end by 1 base, with 9 bases between. Germline values: CDR1 LNHDA, CDR2 SQIVND (reference sequence). The CDR3 spans 14 residues. The CDR3, as DNA: TGTGCCAGTAGTGTCAGGGGTGCCAAAAACATTCAGTACTTC. It translates to CASSVRGAKNIQYF.

This clone was observed a single time. The chain employs TRBV4-2 and TRBJ2-3, with 9 bases aligning to TRBD2. The CDR3 is made up of 16 amino acids. From germline, CDR1 is LGHNA and CDR2 YNFKEQ. Germline trimming cut 1 base from V and 1 base from J; bases unmatched to any gene: 3. CDR3 sequence: CASSQVAGGGTDTQYF. DNA of the CDR3: TGTGCCAGCAGCCAAGTCGCGGGAGGGGGCACAGATACGCAGTATTTT.

The J gene is TRBJ1-3, the V gene TRBV11-3, with 8 bases matching TRBD1. In germline, CDR1 is SGHNT, CDR2 YENEEA. The CDR3 consists of 15 residues. The V gene end was trimmed by 5 bases and the J gene end by 0 bases; junction bases not matched to a gene: 3. For the CDR3, the DNA is TGTGCCAGCAGCCGAGACAGGGGCTCTGGAAACACCATATATTTT. Its translation is CASSRDRGSGNTIYF.

The rearrangement links TRBV18 to TRBJ1-2, with D possibly matching TRBD1 (5 bases). The V gene lost 0 bases and the J gene lost 4 bases, with 15 bases spanning the gap. The CDR3 has 16 amino acids. The germline V gene has CDR1 KGHSH and CDR2 LQKENI. The CDR3 nucleotides read TGTGCCAGCTCACCACCGACAGCTGGGCGGGGCTATGGCTACACCTTC. Its protein is CASSPPTAGRGYGYTF. The full variable domain, with the rest looked up from reference TRBV18 and TRBJ1-2, is NAGVMQNPRHLVRRRGQEARLRCSPMKGHSHVYWYRQLPEEGLKFMVYLQKENIIDESGMPKERFSAEFPKEGPSILRIQQVVRGDSAAYFCASSPPTAGRGYGYTFGSGTRLTVV.

The V and J genes are TRBV11-2 and TRBJ2-1; maybe TRBD2 (5 bases). This CDR3 has 16 residues. The germline CDR1 and CDR2 sequences are SGHAT and FQNNGV. The V end was cut by 0 bases, the J end by 5 bases, with 14 bases between. The CDR3 loop is CASSLEFTAGNNEQFF. CDR3 nucleotides: TGTGCCAGCAGCTTAGAGTTTACGGCGGGTAACAATGAGCAGTTCTTC.

Comments on this clone: Other DNA sequences in this sample translate to the same CDR3. The chain's CDR3 is CASSLAGRSTDTQYF. The CDR3 coding sequence is TGCGCCAGCAGCTTGGCTGGCAGGAGCACAGATACGCAGTATTTT. The rearrangement joins TRBV5-1 to TRBJ2-3, with D unresolved. The V gene's germline CDR1 is SGHRS and CDR2 YFSETQ. Trimming removed 0 bases at V and 0 bases at J, with 8 bases between. This CDR3 region has 15 residues.